What follows are 15 T cell receptor beta chains derived from one specimen sequenced in a study of spatial heterogeneity in lung cancer. The time point denotes: sample taken at primary tumor resection. Sequencing covered unsorted whole RNA taken from tumor, nontumor lung or frozen PBMC. One entry per CDR3 protein, called by TCRdb with MiXCR from the 5' RACE reads. This table holds around 120 distinct CDR3 sequences, 31% found once. The sequenced sample was PBMCs, obtained at surgery. The receptors here all came from a male donor with early-stage non-small cell lung cancer.

This clonotype has just a few counts. This beta chain turned up in a library designed for alpha chains; as an off-target read, its abundance says little. The J gene is TRBJ2-1, the V gene TRBV28; D is ambiguous. CDR3 size: 13 residues. Germline V lookup: CDR1 MDHEN, CDR2 SYDVKM. The V end lost 2 bases, the J end lost 12 bases, and 14 bases lay between the germline ends. CDR3 bases: TGTGCCAGCAGTTTAGATCTAGGAATAGGGCAGTTCTTC. Its protein product is CASSLDLGIGQFF. The full variable domain, its missing parts supplied by reference TRBV28 and TRBJ2-1, is DVKVTQSSRYLVKRTGEKVFLECVQDMDHENMFWYRQDPGLGLRLIYFSYDVKMKEKGDIPEGYSVSREKKERFSLILESASTNQTSMYLCASSLDLGIGQFFGPGTRLTVL.

To note about this clonotype: Since the library was made to target alpha chains, this beta chain is a stray read and its abundance is not meaningful. V gene TRBV7-3 combines with J gene TRBJ2-1, with D unresolved. The V end lost 1 base, the J end lost 5 bases, and 6 bases lay between the germline ends. The CDR3 consists of 13 residues. Germline CDR1 SGHTA, CDR2 FQGTGA. The CDR3 nucleotides are TGTGCCAGCAGCTTAAACCAACACAATGAGCAGTTCTTC. Residues: CASSLNQHNEQFF. The variable domain in full, with the rest retrieved from reference TRBV7-3 and TRBJ2-1, is GAGVSQTPSNKVTEKGKYVELRCDPISGHTALYWYRQSLGQGPEFLIYFQGTGAADDSGLPNDRFFAVRPEGSVSTLKIQRTERGDSAVYLCASSLNQHNEQFFGPGTRLTVL.

A note on this clonotype: This beta chain was picked up by a library intended for alpha chains and is off target, so its count carries little meaning. The chain has TRBV7-2 and TRBJ2-4; D gene uncertain. The V gene's germline CDR1 is SGHTA and CDR2 FQGNSA. The CDR3 runs to 15 residues. V lost 2 bases and J 6 bases, leaving 14 bases between the germline ends. The DNA for the CDR3 is TGTGCCAGCAGCTTATGGCCTGCCGTCGGAAACATTCAGTACTTC. It translates to CASSLWPAVGNIQYF.

In regard to this clonotype: The library was built for alpha chains, so this beta chain is an off-target read and its size means little. The J gene is TRBJ2-3, the V gene TRBV6-5; 10 bases align to TRBD2. Trimming removed 5 bases from V and 4 bases from J; junction bases left unmatched: 3. Per germline, CDR1 MNHEY and CDR2 SVGAGI. The CDR3 has 14 residues. In DNA, the CDR3 is TGTGCCAGCAGTAGGACTAGCGGATCAGATACGCAGTATTTT. Translation gives CASSRTSGSDTQYF.

As regards this clonotype: Found in a library prepared for alpha chains, this beta chain is an off-target read, and its abundance has little meaning. The J gene is TRBJ2-5, the V gene TRBV5-1, with a tentative D call TRBD1 (6 bases). Germline V CDR1 and CDR2: SGHRS, YFSETQ. The germline V and J ends were trimmed by 4 bases and 5 bases, with 9 bases remaining between them. This CDR3 is 12 amino acids long. CDR3 sequence: CASSGQRETQYF. The CDR3 DNA sequence: TGCGCCAGCAGCGGACAGAGGGAGACCCAGTACTTC.

Concerning this clonotype itself: Because the library targeted alpha chains, this beta chain is an off-target read whose size means little. CDR3 region: CASSESPPTVSSYNEQFF. Written as DNA, the CDR3 is TGCGCCAGCAGTGAGTCACCCCCAACGGTGAGCTCCTACAATGAGCAGTTCTTC. The J gene is TRBJ2-1, the V gene TRBV10-2; D remains unclear. V was shortened by 0 bases and J by 0 bases, with 15 bases between the two germline ends. The germline V gene has CDR1 WSHSY and CDR2 SAAADI. The CDR3 contains 18 residues.

This clonotype is labeled hyperexpanded. One base away lies a much larger clone, so this may be a sequencing read error. Because the library targeted alpha chains, this beta chain is an off-target read whose size means little. This chain uses TRBV7-2 with TRBJ2-1, with TRBD2 identical over 11 bases. Per germline, CDR1 SGHTA and CDR2 FQGNSA. This CDR3 region has 14 residues. The CDR3 spells CVSSLAGGPNEQFF. The CDR3 DNA reads as TGTGTCAGCAGCTTAGCGGGGGGGCCTAATGAGCAGTTCTTC.

With respect to this clonotype: Given a much more abundant clone one base away, this may be a read error. The CDR3 end shows no conserved phenylalanine or tryptophan, and so a read error is likely. The library was designed around alpha chains, so this beta chain is a stray read whose abundance carries little weight. The chain joins TRBV6-1 to TRBJ2-7; possibly TRBD1 or TRBD2 for D (6 bases each). In germline, CDR1 is MNHNS, CDR2 SASEGT. Trimming pared 2 bases from V and 4 bases from J, leaving 15 bases between. This CDR3 spans 15 amino acids. The CDR3 loop is CASSELTGGEYEQYS. CDR3 bases: TGTGCCAGCAGTGAATTGACCGGGGGCGAGTACGAGCAGTACTCC.

As for this clonotype: With the library built for alpha chains, this beta chain is off target and its frequency is not meaningful. The chain's CDR3 is CASSLKPSAYEQYF. Here the CDR3 DNA reads TGTGCCAGCAGTTTAAAACCTTCCGCCTACGAGCAGTACTTC. The chain combines TRBV27 with TRBJ2-7, with D hard to call. V was cut by 2 bases and J by 2 bases, with 10 bases left in between. CDR3 size: 14 residues. Germline-derived CDR1 and CDR2 are MNHEY and SMNVEV (reference sequence).

Notes on this clonotype: The germline gene is not matched at one end of the junction; a read error may be the cause. With the library built for alpha chains, this beta chain is off target and its frequency is not meaningful. This chain links TRBV7-9 with TRBJ2-3; D unresolved. Germline loops: CDR1 SEHNR, CDR2 FQNEAQ (reference sequence). CDR3 length: 14 residues. CDR3 in amino acids: CASSLVLLEDTQYF. In DNA, the CDR3 is TGTGCCAGCAGTTTAGTCTTGTTAGAAGATACGCAGTATTTT.

With regard to this clonotype: In a library made to pick up alpha chains, this beta chain is a stray read with a size that means little. The V and J genes are TRBV20-1 and TRBJ2-7, with 13 positions matching TRBD2. Germline lookup yields CDR1 DFQATT and CDR2 SNEGSKA (reference sequence). This CDR3 comprises 11 residues. The ends lost 6 bases at V and 9 bases at J; junction bases unmatched: 2. The chain's CDR3 is CSAWTSGGQYF. The DNA for the CDR3 is TGCAGTGCGTGGACTAGCGGGGGGCAGTACTTC.

This clonotype was observed a handful of times. This beta chain appears as a stray read in a library generated for alpha chains; its size is not informative. The chain has TRBV4-2 and TRBJ2-1; 12 positions match TRBD2. The CDR3 length is 15 residues. Germline V CDR1 and CDR2: LGHNA, YNFKEQ. V lost 1 base to trimming and J lost 9 bases; unmatched junction nucleotides: 4. The CDR3 protein is CASSQGLAGEIEQFF. The CDR3 region has the DNA TGTGCCAGCAGCCAAGGACTAGCGGGAGAAATTGAGCAGTTCTTC.

This clonotype was counted a few times. This beta chain is a stray read from a library made for alpha chains; its abundance is not meaningful. V and J are TRBV13 and TRBJ2-5, with D uncertain. V gave up 5 bases and J gave up 0 bases, with 4 bases separating them. Germline V gene sequence: CDR1 PRHDT, CDR2 FYEKMQ (reference sequence). The CDR3 is 12 amino acids. CDR3 region: CASSRDQETQYF. Here the CDR3 DNA reads TGTGCCAGCAGCCGAGACCAAGAGACCCAGTACTTC.

Points on this clonotype: This beta chain appears as a stray read in a library generated for alpha chains; its size is not informative. The genes are TRBV2 and TRBJ1-5, with D tentatively TRBD1 (5 bases). V lost 2 bases and J lost 7, with 9 bases in between. CDR1 and CDR2 (germline): SNHLY, FYNNEI. The CDR3 is 13 amino acids. CDR3 coding DNA: TGTGCCAGCAGTGAAAAACAGGTGCAGCCCCAGCATTTT. Residues: CASSEKQVQPQHF. The full variable domain, completed using reference TRBV2 and TRBJ1-5, is EPEVTQTPSHQVTQMGQEVILRCVPISNHLYFYWYRQILGQKVEFLVSFYNNEISEKSEIFDDQFSVERPDGSNFTLKIRSTKLEDSAMYFCASSEKQVQPQHFGDGTRLSIL.

This clonotype has a handful of counts. Within a library made for alpha chains, this beta chain is off target, and its count is uninformative. This chain connects TRBV12-3 or TRBV12-4 to TRBJ2-7; TRBD1 matches 7 bases. CDR3 length equals 15 residues. The junction had 7 bases not matched to a gene; V was cut back by 5 bases and J by 0 bases. Here the CDR3 reads CASSADRVFSYEQYF. Here the CDR3 DNA reads TGTGCCAGCAGTGCCGACAGGGTATTCTCCTACGAGCAGTACTTC.